This T cell receptor beta chain was sequenced for a study of T-cell reconstitution after alpha-beta-depleted transplantation in children. The TCRbeta library incorporated unique molecular identifiers. TCRdb reprocessed the PCR reads via MiXCR and lists one record per CDR3 protein. Altogether around 530,000 distinct CDR3 sequences are present, approximately 32% being singletons, with the ten largest covering more than 2%. Germline V lookup: CDR1 SNHLY, CDR2 FYNNEI. The CDR3 runs 16 residues. V was clipped by 7 bases and J by 2 bases; unmatched bases: 10. The rearrangement links TRBV2 to TRBJ2-3, with 9 bases fitting TRBD2. The input for sequencing was PBMCs from the stem cell graft donor, taken from the stem cell graft. The receptor's source is a human donor who donated a stem cell graft to a child with aplastic anemia. The DNA for the CDR3 is TGTGCCAGCACACCGACTAGCGGAGGTCTCACAGATACGCAGTATTTT. It translates to CASTPTSGGLTDTQYF.